This T cell receptor (beta chain) was sequenced for a study of blood T cell repertoires in COVID-19. Methods used by the authors: Amplification of reference gene primers provided the estimated nucleated cell counts. Produced via immunoSEQ multiplex PCR; TCRdb's table is partial and in-frame only. From that table come the V and J calls and clone size; the DNA was used to work out D and trimming. The sample has 270,000 or so clones; 85% to 95% are singletons. The sample was PBMCs or T cells enriched from blood (not recorded which). This sequence originates from a man between 35 and 55 years old who had been exposed to COVID-19.

The CDR3 loop is CASSSLNTIYF. CDR3 coding DNA: TGTGCCAGCAGCTCCCTAAACACCATATATTTT. This chain joins TRBV11-3 and TRBJ1-3; no reliable D call. The CDR3 is 11 amino acids. CDR1 and CDR2 from the germline V gene are SGHNT and YENEEA. The V end was cut by 4 bases, the J end by 6 bases, with 4 bases between.